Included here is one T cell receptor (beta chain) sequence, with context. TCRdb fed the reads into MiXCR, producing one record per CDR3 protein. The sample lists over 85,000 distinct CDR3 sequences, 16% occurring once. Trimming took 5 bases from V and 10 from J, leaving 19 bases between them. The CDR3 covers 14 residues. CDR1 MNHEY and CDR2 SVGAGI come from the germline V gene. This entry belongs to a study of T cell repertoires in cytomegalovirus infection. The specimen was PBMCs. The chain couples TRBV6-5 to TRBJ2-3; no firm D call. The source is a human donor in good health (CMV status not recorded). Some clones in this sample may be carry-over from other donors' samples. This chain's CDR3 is CASSPKDRNLAQYF. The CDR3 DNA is TGTGCCAGCAGTCCAAAGGACCGGAACCTAGCGCAGTATTTT.